The 14 T cell receptor beta chains presented below share a single source sample, sequenced in a study of blood T cell repertoires in COVID-19. The method was immunoSEQ multiplex PCR; TCRdb's version includes in-frame clones alone and lacks a portion of them. The sample comprises more than 110,000 clones, approximately 79% of which are singletons, and around 4% rests with the top ten. Material: peripheral blood. Receptors were obtained from a man between 60 and 70 years old with acute or convalescent COVID-19.

The chain employs TRBV18 and TRBJ2-7; 7 nucleotides match TRBD2. The V gene's germline CDR1 is KGHSH and CDR2 LQKENI. The CDR3 totals 14 residues. Trimming at V came to 1 base and at J to 7 bases, leaving 7 bases not matched to a gene. The CDR3 here is CASSPLGREREQYF. The CDR3 region has the DNA TGTGCCAGCTCACCACTTGGGCGGGAGAGGGAGCAGTACTTC.

The J gene is TRBJ1-5, the V gene TRBV6-1, with D possibly matching TRBD1 (6 bases). The V end was cut by 0 bases, the J end by 5 bases, with 14 bases between. Per germline, CDR1 MNHNS and CDR2 SASEGT. CDR3 length: 16 residues. CDR3 DNA sequence: TGTGCCAGCAGTGAAGCGCCGGGGGGCAGGGATCAGCCCCAGCATTTT. Translation: CASSEAPGGRDQPQHF.

This chain connects TRBV5-6 to TRBJ2-1; TRBD2 aligns across 8 bases. The trim removed 0 bases at V and 1 base at J, leaving 0 bases unmatched. Germline V CDR1 and CDR2: SGHDT, YYEEEE. The CDR3 spans 15 residues. Written as DNA, the CDR3 is TGTGCCAGCAGCTTGGGCGGGGGGTCCTACAATGAGCAGTTCTTC. As protein: CASSLGGGSYNEQFF. Full variable domain (missing parts from reference TRBV5-6 and TRBJ2-1): DAGVTQSPTHLIKTRGQQVTLRCSPKSGHDTVSWYQQALGQGPQFIFQYYEEEERQRGNFPDRFSGHQFPNYSSELNVNALLLGDSALYLCASSLGGGSYNEQFFGPGTRLTVL.

This rearrangement joins TRBV7-3 to TRBJ1-6, with TRBD1 matching 10 bases. This CDR3 contains 14 residues. The junction had 3 bases not matched to a gene; V was cut back by 4 bases and J by 9 bases. CDR1 SGHTA and CDR2 FQGTGA come from the germline V gene. The CDR3 DNA follows: TGTGCCAGCAGCTACGGGACAGGGGTTTCACCCCTCCACTTT. Residues: CASSYGTGVSPLHF.

V and J are TRBV6-1 and TRBJ2-5; 12 nucleotides match TRBD2. This CDR3 contains 16 residues. With V trimmed by 4 bases and J by 7 bases, 10 bases remained unmatched. Germline V gene sequence: CDR1 MNHNS, CDR2 SASEGT. This chain's CDR3 is CASSGTSGNPTGTQYF. CDR3 DNA: TGTGCCAGCAGTGGGACTAGCGGGAACCCTACAGGGACCCAGTACTTC.

The chain combines TRBV9 with TRBJ2-2, with D perhaps matching TRBD2 (6 bases). Trimming removed 3 bases from V and 6 bases from J, with 15 bases in between. Per the germline V gene, CDR1 is SGDLS and CDR2 is YYNGEE. This CDR3 is built from 15 residues. Here the CDR3 reads CASSAGDLGPGELFF. The CDR3 DNA sequence: TGTGCCAGCAGCGCGGGGGACCTCGGTCCCGGGGAGCTGTTTTTT.

The chain combines TRBV7-6 with TRBJ2-7, with D perhaps matching TRBD2 (6 bases). Germline CDR1 is SGHVS and CDR2 is FNYEAQ. This CDR3 has 13 amino acids. V dropped 2 bases and J dropped 4 bases, with 9 bases sitting between them. The CDR3 nucleotides are TGTGCCAGCAGCTTATCTAGCGAGTACGAGCAGTACTTC. Translating gives CASSLSSEYEQYF.

The chain links TRBV13 to TRBJ2-5, with 8 bases identical to TRBD2. J lost 4 bases, V lost 5 bases, and 6 bases had no gene match. CDR3 length: 14 amino acids. Germline V CDR1 and CDR2: PRHDT, FYEKMQ (reference sequence). DNA of the CDR3: TGTGCCAGCAGCCTACTTAGCGGGACAGAGACCCAGTACTTC. The encoded protein is CASSLLSGTETQYF. Full variable domain (outside the CDR3, taken from reference TRBV13 and TRBJ2-5): AAGVIQSPRHLIKEKRETATLKCYPIPRHDTVYWYQQGPGQDPQFLISFYEKMQSDKGSIPDRFSAQQFSDYHSELNMSSLELGDSALYFCASSLLSGTETQYFGPGTRLLVL.

The chain is built from TRBV11-1 and TRBJ2-7, with 10 nucleotides matching TRBD2. V gave up 0 bases and J gave up 10 bases; unmatched junction bases: 9. CDR1 is SGHAT and CDR2 is FQDESV in the germline V gene (reference sequence). The CDR3 sequence is 15 residues long. CDR3 in amino acids: CASSLAASGRDSQYF. CDR3 nucleotides: TGTGCCAGCAGCTTAGCGGCCAGCGGGAGGGATTCCCAGTACTTC.

Here the CDR3 reads CASSSSGSEQFF. The CDR3 DNA is TGTGCCAGCAGTTCTAGCGGGAGTGAGCAGTTCTTC. This sequence joins TRBV2 and TRBJ2-1; TRBD2 aligns across 10 bases. J gave up 9 bases and V 5 bases, and 1 base lay outside the gene matches. The CDR3 is 12 residues long. Germline V gene lookup returns CDR1 SNHLY and CDR2 FYNNEI.

This clone was seen more than once but under ten times. This sequence joins TRBV29-1 and TRBJ1-2, with 10 bases that match TRBD1. Germline CDR1 reads SQVTM; CDR2 reads ANQGSEA. This CDR3 comprises 13 residues. V was clipped by 3 bases and J by 5 bases; unmatched bases: 3. CDR3 DNA sequence: TGCAGCGTTGACGACAGGGGGCTGTATGGCTACACCTTC. It translates to CSVDDRGLYGYTF.

This clone was counted a few times. V gene TRBV28 combines with J gene TRBJ1-2; 9 bases line up with TRBD1. After removal of 3 bases from V and 2 bases from J, the junction contained 4 bases not matched to a gene. The CDR3 length is 15 residues. Germline CDR1 reads MDHEN; CDR2 reads SYDVKM. CDR3 region: CASSFLGTGNYGYTF. The CDR3 DNA follows: TGTGCCAGCAGTTTCCTGGGGACAGGGAACTATGGCTACACCTTC.

The CDR3 reads CASNSGGGTAYGYTF. CDR3 DNA: TGTGCCAGTAATAGCGGAGGCGGTACGGCGTATGGCTACACCTTC. The rearrangement uses TRBV19 and TRBJ1-2; no clear D. This CDR3 is 15 amino acids long. Germline CDR1 reads LNHDA; CDR2 reads SQIVND (reference sequence). V lost 7 bases to trimming and J lost 5 bases, with 20 bases between them.

The V call is TRBV5-6, the J call TRBJ2-6; 7 bases agree with TRBD2. Trimming removed 5 bases from V and 0 bases from J; junction bases left unmatched: 14. The CDR3 spans 19 residues. Germline V gene lookup returns CDR1 SGHDT and CDR2 YYEEEE. CDR3: CASRAPWGGVHSGANVLTF. CDR3 DNA: TGTGCCAGCAGAGCTCCATGGGGAGGGGTTCACTCTGGGGCCAACGTCCTGACTTTC.